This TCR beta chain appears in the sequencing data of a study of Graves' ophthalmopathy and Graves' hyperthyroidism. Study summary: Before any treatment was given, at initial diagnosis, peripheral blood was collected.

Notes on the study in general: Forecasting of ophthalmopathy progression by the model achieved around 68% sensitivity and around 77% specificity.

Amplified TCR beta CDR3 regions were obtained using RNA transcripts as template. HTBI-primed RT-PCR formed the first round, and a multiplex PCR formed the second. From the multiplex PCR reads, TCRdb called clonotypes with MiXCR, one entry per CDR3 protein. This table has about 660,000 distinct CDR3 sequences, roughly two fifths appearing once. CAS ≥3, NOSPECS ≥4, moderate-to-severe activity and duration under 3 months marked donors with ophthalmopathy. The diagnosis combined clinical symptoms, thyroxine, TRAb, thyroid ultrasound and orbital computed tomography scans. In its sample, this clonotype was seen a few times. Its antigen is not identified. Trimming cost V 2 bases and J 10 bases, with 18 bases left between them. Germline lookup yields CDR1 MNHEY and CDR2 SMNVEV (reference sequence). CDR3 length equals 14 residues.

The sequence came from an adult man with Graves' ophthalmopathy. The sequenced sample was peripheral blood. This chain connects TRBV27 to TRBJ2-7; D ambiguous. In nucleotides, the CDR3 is TGTGCCAGCAGTTTAAGGATGGCTCACCCCCATCAGTACTTC. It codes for CASSLRMAHPHQYF.